A single sample gave rise to the 12 T cell receptor beta chains below, sequenced in a study of tumor-infiltrating lymphocytes in oesophageal squamous cell carcinoma. Using its own MiXCR run on the PCR reads, TCRdb lists one record per CDR3 protein. The sample has about 24,000 distinct CDR3 sequences, around 40% seen once. Sequenced material: esophageal tumor tissue. All receptors come from a male donor with esophageal squamous cell carcinoma.

Points on this clonotype: The final CDR3 position lacks the conserved phenylalanine or tryptophan, pointing to a likely read error. Because the CDR3's place on the DNA is in doubt, the DNA is left out and the CDR3 is given as listed by TCRdb. The V call is TRBV7-8, the J call TRBJ2-3; the DNA was not compared with TRBD2, the D call given in the table. Germline CDR1 is SGHVS and CDR2 is FQNEAQ. The CDR3 numbers 8 amino acids, ends counted. The CDR3 protein is CASSFRGR.

This clonotype occurred many times. A much larger clonotype is one base distant, so this may be a read error. The chain has TRBV27 and TRBJ2-7; TRBD1 matches at 7 bases. From germline, CDR1 is MNHEY and CDR2 SMNVEV (reference sequence). The CDR3 is 15 residues long. V trimming: 6 bases; J trimming: 7 bases; junction bases outside the gene matches: 15. The CDR3 protein is CASRNRGGFYNEQYF. The CDR3, as DNA: TGTGCCAGCAGGAACAGGGGTGGGTTCTACAATGAGCAGTACTTC.

The chain uses TRBV5-5 and TRBJ2-3, with TRBD2 identical over 12 bases. The J call is in doubt because the DNA end fits TRBJ2-1 better. CDR1 SGHKS and CDR2 YYEKEE come from the germline V gene (reference sequence). This CDR3 is built from 20 residues. The CDR3 protein is CASSLIQLGLAGGPGNEQFF. CDR3 nucleotides: TGTGCCAGCAGCTTGATACAGCTTGGTCTAGCGGGAGGGCCCGGGAATGAGCAGTTCTTC.

By frequency in the sample, this clonotype is medium-sized. At one end the junction does not follow the germline gene, possibly because of a read error. The chain uses TRBV7-2 and TRBJ2-7; 10 nucleotides match TRBD1. The CDR3 has 15 amino acids. Germline V lookup: CDR1 SGHTA, CDR2 FQGNSA. For the CDR3, the DNA is TGTGCCAGCAGCCGACAGGGGGCCAGTAATTCACCCCTCCACTTC. Its translation is CASSRQGASNSPLHF.

Written as DNA, the CDR3 is TGTGCCAGCAGTAGTGGGGGGGGAGAGACCCAGTACTTC. It is translated as CASSSGGGETQYF. The chain uses TRBV7-6 and TRBJ2-5; 7 bases fit TRBD2. Germline V CDR1 and CDR2: SGHVS, FNYEAQ. CDR3 length equals 13 residues. The V and J ends lost 6 bases and 4 bases, in that order; junction bases with no gene match: 5.

The chain links TRBV7-8 to TRBJ2-5, with a weak D call TRBD2 (6 bases). From germline, CDR1 is SGHVS and CDR2 FQNEAQ. This CDR3 region has 17 residues. Trimming pared 0 bases from V and 11 bases from J, leaving 25 bases between. The CDR3 loop reads CASSLATSTVSYNEQYF. Written as DNA, the CDR3 is TGTGCCAGCAGCTTAGCGACTAGTACCGTCTCCTACAATGAGCAGTACTTC.

This rearrangement joins TRBV12-3 or TRBV12-4 to TRBJ1-4, with unresolved D. The CDR3 is 15 residues long. V lost 2 bases and J 4 bases, leaving 11 bases between the germline ends. This chain's CDR3 is CASSLRQNFNEKLFF. The CDR3 DNA is TGTGCCAGCAGTTTAAGGCAGAACTTTAATGAAAAACTGTTTTTT.

This clonotype showed up just a few times. The chain carries TRBV14 and TRBJ1-2; 7 positions agree with TRBD1. This CDR3 comprises 13 residues. Germline V gives CDR1 SGHDN, CDR2 FVKESK. The V gene end was trimmed by 4 bases and the J gene end by 3 bases; junction bases not matched to a gene: 2. CDR3 DNA: TGTGCCAGCAGCCTCGGGACAGACTATGGCTACACCTTC. It encodes CASSLGTDYGYTF.

J is TRBJ2-1 and V is TRBV7-6, with 7 bases aligning to TRBD2. The length of the CDR3 is 15 residues. V lost 3 bases, J lost 3 bases, and 5 bases stayed unmatched. The germline V gene encodes CDR1 SGHVS and CDR2 FNYEAQ. The chain's CDR3 is CASSLGPGGYNEQFF. For the CDR3, the DNA is TGTGCCAGCAGCTTGGGGCCGGGGGGCTACAATGAGCAGTTCTTC.

The rearrangement links TRBV7-9 to TRBJ2-3; 8 bases fit TRBD2. The CDR3 runs 15 residues. The germline CDR1 and CDR2 sequences are SEHNR and FQNEAQ (reference sequence). V trimming: 2 bases; J trimming: 4 bases; junction bases outside the gene matches: 5. The CDR3 coding sequence is TGTGCCAGCAGCTTACAGGGACTAGGCGCAGATACGCAGTATTTT. It specifies CASSLQGLGADTQYF.

This chain uses TRBV5-1 with TRBJ2-5; D not certain. Trimming removed 2 bases from V and 5 bases from J, with 13 bases in between. The CDR3 has 14 amino acids. CDR1 and CDR2 (germline): SGHRS, YFSETQ. The CDR3: CASSFRQPGETQYF. For the CDR3, the DNA is TGCGCCAGCAGCTTCCGCCAGCCTGGCGAGACCCAGTACTTC.

This clonotype was recorded a few times. A junction boundary mismatches the germline segment, possibly from a read error. The chain combines TRBV7-2 with TRBJ2-5; no firm D call. The V gene's germline CDR1 is SGHTA and CDR2 FQGNSA. CDR3 length equals 11 residues. Here the CDR3 reads CASSLYSPLHF. Here the CDR3 DNA reads TGTGCCAGCAGCTTATACTCACCCCTCCACTTC.